Following are 18 T cell receptor beta chains from one sample sequenced in a study of cytomegalovirus exposure and HLA in healthy donors. PCR involved 60 Vbeta and 13 Jbeta primers. The data were produced by immunoSEQ multiplex PCR, yet TCRdb's version contains in-frame clones alone and is incomplete. Of about 86,000 clones listed, about 85% are singletons. The sequenced sample was PBMCs. These receptors were collected from a woman aged 40 to 50 in good health and CMV-seropositive.

This clone was detected only a few times. This sequence joins TRBV13 and TRBJ1-4; D possibly corresponds to TRBD1 (5 bases). Germline V gene sequence: CDR1 PRHDT, CDR2 FYEKMQ (reference sequence). Trimming stripped 5 bases from V and 3 bases from J, with 13 bases between. The CDR3 runs to 15 residues. The DNA of the CDR3 is TGTGCCAGCAGCCTGGATCGGGGGTCTAATGAAAAACTGTTTTTT. It encodes CASSLDRGSNEKLFF.

This chain joins TRBV7-8 and TRBJ2-7; 8 nucleotides match TRBD1. Trimming took 4 bases from V and 0 from J; bases not matched to a gene: 5. The CDR3 consists of 15 residues. Germline CDR1 and CDR2: SGHVS and FQNEAQ. The CDR3 DNA is TGTGCCAGCAGCTCAGGGACAGGCCTCTCCTACGAGCAGTACTTC. It translates to CASSSGTGLSYEQYF.

The genes are TRBV5-1 and TRBJ2-5; TRBD1 matches at 7 bases. The CDR3 sequence is 15 residues long. V gave up 1 base and J gave up 3 bases; unmatched junction bases: 6. CDR1 SGHRS and CDR2 YFSETQ come from the germline V gene. Here the CDR3 reads CASSLWVGGEETQYF. CDR3 nucleotides: TGCGCCAGCAGCTTGTGGGTAGGGGGCGAAGAGACCCAGTACTTC.

This clone has only one observation. The chain combines TRBV7-3 with TRBJ2-2, with 10 nucleotides matching TRBD1. Germline V gives CDR1 SGHTA, CDR2 FQGTGA. V was pared by 5 bases and J by 3 bases, with 6 bases of the junction left unmatched. This CDR3 has 16 amino acids. CDR3 sequence: CASSRGQGLDTGELFF. The CDR3 nucleotides read TGTGCCAGCAGCCGGGGACAGGGGTTGGACACCGGGGAGCTGTTTTTT. The full variable domain, completed using reference TRBV7-3 and TRBJ2-2, is GAGVSQTPSNKVTEKGKYVELRCDPISGHTALYWYRQSLGQGPEFLIYFQGTGAADDSGLPNDRFFAVRPEGSVSTLKIQRTERGDSAVYLCASSRGQGLDTGELFFGEGSRLTVL.

The V call is TRBV10-3, the J call TRBJ2-1; D might be TRBD1 (8 bases). V was trimmed by 11 bases and J by 1 base, leaving 15 bases between them. CDR1 is ENHRY, CDR2 SYGVKD, per germline. CDR3 length: 14 amino acids. CDR3 bases: TGTGCCGCCGGACAGGGAGGGTCCTACAATGAGCAGTTCTTC. The encoded protein is CAAGQGGSYNEQFF.

The genes are TRBV7-2 and TRBJ1-2; tentative D call: TRBD1 (5 bases). CDR1 SGHTA and CDR2 FQGNSA come from the germline V gene. V gave up 5 bases and J gave up 4 bases, with 17 bases separating them. The CDR3 is 15 residues long. This chain's CDR3 is CASSPEEGRAYGYTF. As DNA, the CDR3 is TGTGCCAGCAGCCCGGAGGAGGGGAGGGCCTATGGCTACACCTTC.

The V call is TRBV6-5, the J call TRBJ1-1; no clear D. The germline gives CDR1 MNHEY, CDR2 SVGAGI. Trimming removed 6 bases from V and 0 bases from J, with 8 bases in between. CDR3 length: 13 residues. The CDR3, as DNA: TGTGCCAGCAGGTCGGAGATGAACACTGAAGCTTTCTTT. Translated: CASRSEMNTEAFF.

This chain connects TRBV5-1 to TRBJ2-1; TRBD1 might be the D (6 bases). Germline V CDR1 and CDR2: SGHRS, YFSETQ. The CDR3 extends over 13 amino acids. The germline V and J ends were trimmed by 4 bases and 4 bases, with 9 bases remaining between them. CDR3 amino acids: CASSVGQYNEQFF. In nucleotides, the CDR3 is TGCGCCAGCAGCGTCGGACAGTACAATGAGCAGTTCTTC. The full variable domain, in which reference TRBV5-1 and TRBJ2-1 provide the parts outside the CDR3, is KAGVTQTPRYLIKTRGQQVTLSCSPISGHRSVSWYQQTPGQGLQFLFEYFSETQRNKGNFPGRFSGRQFSNSRSEMNVSTLELGDSALYLCASSVGQYNEQFFGPGTRLTVL.

The genes are TRBV7-2 and TRBJ2-1, with a weak D call TRBD2 (6 bases). Between the trimmed V and J ends, which lost 3 bases and 8 bases, there was a span of 20 bases. Germline values: CDR1 SGHTA, CDR2 FQGNSA. The CDR3 totals 16 residues. The CDR3: CASSFPRGGIGDEQFF. In DNA, the CDR3 is TGTGCCAGCAGCTTTCCCCGGGGCGGGATTGGTGATGAGCAGTTCTTC.

This sequence joins TRBV28 and TRBJ1-4; D perhaps matches TRBD1 (5 bases). Trimming removed 6 bases at V and 8 bases at J, with 16 bases between. Germline CDR1 reads MDHEN; CDR2 reads SYDVKM. The CDR3 length is 14 residues. CDR3 coding DNA: TGTGCCAGCAGGGTCGGGGGAGGTAACGAAAAACTGTTTTTT. It is translated as CASRVGGGNEKLFF.

Only a few counts were recorded for this clone. The chain links TRBV27 to TRBJ1-2, with TRBD1 matching over 7 bases. The CDR3 loop spans 16 amino acids. Germline lookup yields CDR1 MNHEY and CDR2 SMNVEV (reference sequence). Unmatched junction bases numbered 11, after V lost 0 bases and J lost 7 bases. CDR3 protein: CASSLSSVGQRTGYTF. The CDR3 coding sequence is TGTGCCAGCAGTTTATCGAGTGTGGGACAGAGAACTGGCTACACCTTC.

The V and J genes are TRBV27 and TRBJ2-7; D is uncertain. CDR1 is MNHEY, CDR2 SMNVEV, per germline (reference sequence). V gave up 4 bases and J gave up 0 bases, with 10 bases separating them. This CDR3 has 14 residues. CDR3 region: CASSYNRRSYEQYF. For the CDR3, the DNA is TGTGCCAGCAGTTATAACAGACGCTCCTACGAGCAGTACTTC.

The rearrangement joins TRBV10-3 to TRBJ2-5; 9 bases align to TRBD1. The junction had 9 bases not matched to a gene; V was cut back by 0 bases and J by 7 bases. The germline V gene encodes CDR1 ENHRY and CDR2 SYGVKD. The CDR3 runs 16 residues. In DNA form, the CDR3 reads TGTGCCATCAGTGAGTCGGACAGGGGACGTTTAAGGACCCAGTACTTC. Encoded protein: CAISESDRGRLRTQYF.

The CDR3 region is CASSILAVLSTDTQYF. The CDR3 nucleotides are TGTGCCAGCAGTATATTAGCGGTTCTCAGCACAGATACGCAGTATTTT. J is TRBJ2-3 and V is TRBV27; weak D call: TRBD2 (6 bases). The germline V gene encodes CDR1 MNHEY and CDR2 SMNVEV (reference sequence). V lost 5 bases and J 0 bases, leaving 15 bases between the germline ends. This CDR3 region has 16 residues.

This chain links TRBV28 with TRBJ1-1, with 8 bases matching TRBD1. The CDR3 loop spans 14 amino acids. J gave up 9 bases and V 3 bases, and 9 bases lay outside the gene matches. CDR1 is MDHEN, CDR2 SYDVKM, per germline. CDR3 amino acids: CASSFQGAGRKAFF. The CDR3 coding sequence is TGTGCCAGCAGTTTTCAGGGGGCGGGTCGTAAAGCTTTCTTT.

J is TRBJ1-5 and V is TRBV6-5, with a possible D match to TRBD1 (6 bases). The ends were cut back, 10 bases at V and 6 bases at J, with 13 bases in the middle. The CDR3 length is 12 residues. Germline CDR1 MNHEY, CDR2 SVGAGI. The CDR3 region has the DNA TGTGCCACTCAGGGGTTCGGTCAGCCCCAGCATTTT. Protein product: CATQGFGQPQHF.

The chain joins TRBV11-3 to TRBJ2-1; possibly TRBD2 for D (6 bases). The germline gives CDR1 SGHNT, CDR2 YENEEA. The ends were cut back, 5 bases at V and 4 bases at J, with 18 bases in the middle. The CDR3 loop spans 16 amino acids. The CDR3 loop is CASSQPDSRGYNEQFF. As DNA, the CDR3 is TGTGCCAGCAGCCAGCCGGACTCCCGGGGGTACAATGAGCAGTTCTTC.

The rearrangement joins TRBV7-3 to TRBJ2-3, with a tentative D call TRBD1 (6 bases). Germline CDR1 is SGHTA and CDR2 is FQGTGA. The CDR3 has 15 amino acids. V lost 5 bases and J 3 bases, leaving 15 bases between the germline ends. This chain's CDR3 is CASSLTLGATDTQYF. Here the CDR3 DNA reads TGTGCCAGCAGCCTGACCTTGGGGGCAACAGATACGCAGTATTTT.